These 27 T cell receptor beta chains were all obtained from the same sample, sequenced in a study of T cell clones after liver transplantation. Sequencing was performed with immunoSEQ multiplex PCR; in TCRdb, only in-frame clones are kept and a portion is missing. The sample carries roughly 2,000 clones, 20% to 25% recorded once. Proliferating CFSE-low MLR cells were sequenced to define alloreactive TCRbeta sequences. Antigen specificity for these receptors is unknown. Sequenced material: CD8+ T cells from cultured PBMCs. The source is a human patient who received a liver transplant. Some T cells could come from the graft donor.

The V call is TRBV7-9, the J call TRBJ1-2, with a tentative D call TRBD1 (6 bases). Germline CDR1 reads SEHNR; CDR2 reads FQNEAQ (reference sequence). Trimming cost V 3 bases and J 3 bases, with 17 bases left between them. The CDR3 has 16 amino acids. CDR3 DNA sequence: TGTGCCAGCAGCTTCTCAGGGGAGAGAGCTGACTATGGCTACACCTTC. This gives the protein CASSFSGERADYGYTF.

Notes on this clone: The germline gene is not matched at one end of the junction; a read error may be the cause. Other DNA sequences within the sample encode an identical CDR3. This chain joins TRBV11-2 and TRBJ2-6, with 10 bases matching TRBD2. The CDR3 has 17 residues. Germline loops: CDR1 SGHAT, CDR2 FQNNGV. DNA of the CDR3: TGTCCCAGCGGGGGGGGCCAGGTTAGCTCTGGGGCCAACGTCCTGACTTTC. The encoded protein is CPSGGGQVSSGANVLTF.

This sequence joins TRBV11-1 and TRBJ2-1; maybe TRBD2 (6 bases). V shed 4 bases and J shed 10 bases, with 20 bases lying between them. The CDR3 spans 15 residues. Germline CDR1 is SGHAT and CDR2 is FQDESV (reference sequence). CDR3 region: CASSSAEGGFREQFF. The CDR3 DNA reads TGTGCCAGCAGCTCCGCCGAGGGAGGCTTCAGAGAGCAGTTCTTC.

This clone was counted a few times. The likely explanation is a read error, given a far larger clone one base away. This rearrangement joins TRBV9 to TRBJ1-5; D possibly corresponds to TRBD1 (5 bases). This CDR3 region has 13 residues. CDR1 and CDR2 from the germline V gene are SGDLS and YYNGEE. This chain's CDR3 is CASSRGGNQPQNF. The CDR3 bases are TGTGCCAGCAGCCGGGGCGGCAATCAGCCCCAGAATTTT. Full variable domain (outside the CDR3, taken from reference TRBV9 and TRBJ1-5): DSGVTQTPKHLITATGQRVTLRCSPRSGDLSVYWYQQSLDQGLQFLIQYYNGEERAKGNILERFSAQQFPDLHSELNLSSLELGDSALYFCASSRGGNQPQNFGDGTRLSIL.

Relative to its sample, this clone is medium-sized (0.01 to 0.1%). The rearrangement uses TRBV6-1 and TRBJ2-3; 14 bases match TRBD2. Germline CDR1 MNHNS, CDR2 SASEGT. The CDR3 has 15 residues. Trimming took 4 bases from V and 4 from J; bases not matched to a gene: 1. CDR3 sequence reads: CASSGLAGGPDTQYF. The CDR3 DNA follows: TGTGCCAGCAGTGGACTAGCGGGAGGGCCAGATACGCAGTATTTT.

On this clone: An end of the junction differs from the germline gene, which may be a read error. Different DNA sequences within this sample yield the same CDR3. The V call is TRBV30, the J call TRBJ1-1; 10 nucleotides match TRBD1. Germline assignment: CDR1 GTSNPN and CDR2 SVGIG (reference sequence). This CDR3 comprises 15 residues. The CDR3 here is CAWSPLDRGLAEAFF. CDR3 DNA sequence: TGTGCCTGGAGTCCTCTCGACAGGGGGCTGGCGGAAGCGTTCTTT.

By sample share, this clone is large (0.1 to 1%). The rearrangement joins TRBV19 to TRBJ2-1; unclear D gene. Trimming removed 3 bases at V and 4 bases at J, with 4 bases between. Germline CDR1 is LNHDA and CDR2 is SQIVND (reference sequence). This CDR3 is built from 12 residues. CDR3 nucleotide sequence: TGTGCCAGTAGTATTTCGTACAATGAGCAGTTCTTC. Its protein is CASSISYNEQFF.

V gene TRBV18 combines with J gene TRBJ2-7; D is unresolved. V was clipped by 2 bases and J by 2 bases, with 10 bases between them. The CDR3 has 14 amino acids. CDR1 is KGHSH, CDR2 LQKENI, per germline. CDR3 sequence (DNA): TGTGCCAGCTCACCAAGCCCGCGGACCTACGAGCAGTACTTC. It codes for CASSPSPRTYEQYF.

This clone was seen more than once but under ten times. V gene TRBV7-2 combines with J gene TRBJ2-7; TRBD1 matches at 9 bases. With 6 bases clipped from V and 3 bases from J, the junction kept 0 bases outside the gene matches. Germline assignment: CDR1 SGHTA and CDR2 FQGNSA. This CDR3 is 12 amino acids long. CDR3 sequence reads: CASRDRGYEQYF. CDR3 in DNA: TGTGCCAGCAGGGACAGGGGCTACGAGCAGTACTTC.

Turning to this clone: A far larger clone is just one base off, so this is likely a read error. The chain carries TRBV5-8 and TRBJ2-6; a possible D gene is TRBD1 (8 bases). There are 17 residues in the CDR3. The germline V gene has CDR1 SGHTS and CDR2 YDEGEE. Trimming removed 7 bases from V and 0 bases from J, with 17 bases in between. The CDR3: CASGGGQVISGANVLTF. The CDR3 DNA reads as TGTGCCAGCGGGGGGGGACAGGTTATCTCTGGGGCCAACGTCCTGACTTTC.

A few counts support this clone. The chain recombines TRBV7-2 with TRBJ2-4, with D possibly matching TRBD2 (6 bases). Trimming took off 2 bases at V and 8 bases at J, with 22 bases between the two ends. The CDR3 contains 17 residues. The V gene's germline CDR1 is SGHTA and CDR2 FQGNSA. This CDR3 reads CASSLSRTGVGRDIQYF. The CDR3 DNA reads TGTGCCAGCAGCTTAAGCCGAACGGGAGTTGGAAGGGACATTCAGTACTTC.

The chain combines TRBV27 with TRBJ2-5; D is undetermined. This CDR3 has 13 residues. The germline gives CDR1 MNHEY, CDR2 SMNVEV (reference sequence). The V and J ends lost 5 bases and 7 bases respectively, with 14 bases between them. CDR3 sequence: CASSPTPPGTQYF. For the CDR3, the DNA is TGTGCCAGCAGTCCGACCCCTCCAGGGACCCAGTACTTC.

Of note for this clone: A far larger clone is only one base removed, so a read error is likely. The CDR3 region is CACGGGQVISGANVLTF. DNA of the CDR3: TGTGCCTGCGGGGGGGGACAGGTTATCTCTGGGGCCAACGTCCTGACTTTC. J is TRBJ2-6 and V is TRBV11-2; D might be TRBD2 (9 bases). Germline V CDR1 and CDR2: SGHAT, FQNNGV. The CDR3 has 17 amino acids. V was shortened by 11 bases and J by 0 bases, with 20 bases between the two germline ends.

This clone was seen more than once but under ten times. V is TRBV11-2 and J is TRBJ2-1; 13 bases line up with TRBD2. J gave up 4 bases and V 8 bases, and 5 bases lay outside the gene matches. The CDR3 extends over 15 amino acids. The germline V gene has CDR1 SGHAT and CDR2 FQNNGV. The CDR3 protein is CASGLAGEGYNEQFF. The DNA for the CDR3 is TGTGCCAGCGGACTAGCGGGAGAAGGGTACAATGAGCAGTTCTTC.

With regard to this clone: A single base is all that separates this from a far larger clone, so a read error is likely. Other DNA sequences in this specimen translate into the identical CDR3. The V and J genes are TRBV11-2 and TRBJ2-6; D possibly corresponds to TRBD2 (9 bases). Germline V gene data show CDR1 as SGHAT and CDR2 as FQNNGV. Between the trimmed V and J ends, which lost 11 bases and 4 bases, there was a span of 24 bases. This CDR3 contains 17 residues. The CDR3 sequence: CARGGGQVISGANVLTF. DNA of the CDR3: TGTGCCCGCGGGGGGGGACAGGTTATCTCGGGGGCCAACGTCCTGACTTTC.

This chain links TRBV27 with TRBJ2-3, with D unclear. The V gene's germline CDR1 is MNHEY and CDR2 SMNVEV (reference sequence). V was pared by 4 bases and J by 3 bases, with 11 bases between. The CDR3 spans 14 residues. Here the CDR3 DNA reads TGTGCCAGCAGTTCTCCGGGTGCAACAGATACGCAGTATTTT. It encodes CASSSPGATDTQYF.

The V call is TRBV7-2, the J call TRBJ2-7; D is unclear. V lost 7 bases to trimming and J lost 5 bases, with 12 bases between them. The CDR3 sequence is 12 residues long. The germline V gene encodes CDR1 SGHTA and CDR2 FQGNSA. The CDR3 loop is CASTNPLNEQYF. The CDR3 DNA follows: TGTGCCAGCACCAACCCGTTAAACGAGCAGTACTTC.

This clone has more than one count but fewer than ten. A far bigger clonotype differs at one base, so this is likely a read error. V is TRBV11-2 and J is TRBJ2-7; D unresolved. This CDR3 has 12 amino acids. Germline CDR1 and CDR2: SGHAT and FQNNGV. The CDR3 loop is CARSLAVYEQYF. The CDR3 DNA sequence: TGTGCCCGCAGCTTAGCTGTCTACGAGCAGTACTTC.

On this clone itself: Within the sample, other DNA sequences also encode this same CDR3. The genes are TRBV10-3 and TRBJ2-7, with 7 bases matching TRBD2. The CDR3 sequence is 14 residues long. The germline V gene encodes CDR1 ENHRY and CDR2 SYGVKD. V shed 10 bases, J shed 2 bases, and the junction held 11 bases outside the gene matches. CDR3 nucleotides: TGTGCCACCGGTCGGGGGGAGGGCGCCTACGAGCAGTACTTC. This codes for CATGRGEGAYEQYF.

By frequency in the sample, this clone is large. The CDR3 nucleotides are TGTGCCAGCGGGGCCTCAAAACTGTTTTTT. Translated, it gives CASGASKLFF. The chain links TRBV2 to TRBJ1-4, with TRBD1 as a possible D gene (5 bases). This CDR3 has 10 amino acids. V was cut by 8 bases and J by 10 bases, with 8 bases left in between. The germline V gene has CDR1 SNHLY and CDR2 FYNNEI.

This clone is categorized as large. CDR3 in DNA: TGCAGTCCAAGCGGAAATGAGCAGTTCTTC. Its translation is CSPSGNEQFF. The V and J genes are TRBV20-1 and TRBJ2-1, with D perhaps matching TRBD2 (5 bases). V was shortened by 8 bases and J by 7 bases, with 9 bases between the two germline ends. Germline V gene lookup returns CDR1 DFQATT and CDR2 SNEGSKA (reference sequence). The CDR3 consists of 10 residues.

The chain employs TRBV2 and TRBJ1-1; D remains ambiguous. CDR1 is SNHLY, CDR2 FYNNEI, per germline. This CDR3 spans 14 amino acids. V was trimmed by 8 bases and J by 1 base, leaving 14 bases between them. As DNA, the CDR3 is TGTGCCAGCCATAGGGAGGTCTCGAACACTGAAGCTTTCTTT. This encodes CASHREVSNTEAFF.

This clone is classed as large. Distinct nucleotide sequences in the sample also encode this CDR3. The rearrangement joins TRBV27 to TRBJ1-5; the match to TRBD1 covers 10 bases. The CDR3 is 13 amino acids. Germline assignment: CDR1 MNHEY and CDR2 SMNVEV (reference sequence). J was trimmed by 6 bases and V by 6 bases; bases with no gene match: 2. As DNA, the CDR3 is TGTGCCAGCAGCGGGACAGGGGCTCAGCCCCAGCATTTT. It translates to CASSGTGAQPQHF.

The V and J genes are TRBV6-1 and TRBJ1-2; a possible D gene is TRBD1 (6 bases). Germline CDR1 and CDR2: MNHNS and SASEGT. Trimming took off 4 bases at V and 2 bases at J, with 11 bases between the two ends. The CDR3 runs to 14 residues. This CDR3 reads CASSGGAINYGYTF. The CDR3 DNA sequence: TGTGCCAGCAGTGGGGGGGCCATAAACTATGGCTACACCTTC.

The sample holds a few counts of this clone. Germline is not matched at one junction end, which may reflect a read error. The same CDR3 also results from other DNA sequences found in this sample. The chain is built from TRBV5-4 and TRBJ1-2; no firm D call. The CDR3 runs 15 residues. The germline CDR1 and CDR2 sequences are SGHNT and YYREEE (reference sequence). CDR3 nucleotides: TGCGCCAGCAGCCAAGATCGAGGGTTGTGGTATGGCTACACCTTC. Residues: CASSQDRGLWYGYTF.

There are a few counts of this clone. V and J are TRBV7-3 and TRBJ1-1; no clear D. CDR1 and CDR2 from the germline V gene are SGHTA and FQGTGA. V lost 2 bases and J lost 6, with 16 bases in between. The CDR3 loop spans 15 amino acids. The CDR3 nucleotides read TGTGCCAGCAGCTTAGCTACCCTCGGCGGGGCTGAAGCTTTCTTT. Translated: CASSLATLGGAEAFF. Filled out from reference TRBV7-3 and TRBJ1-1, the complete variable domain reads GAGVSQTPSNKVTEKGKYVELRCDPISGHTALYWYRQSLGQGPEFLIYFQGTGAADDSGLPNDRFFAVRPEGSVSTLKIQRTERGDSAVYLCASSLATLGGAEAFFGQGTRLTVV.

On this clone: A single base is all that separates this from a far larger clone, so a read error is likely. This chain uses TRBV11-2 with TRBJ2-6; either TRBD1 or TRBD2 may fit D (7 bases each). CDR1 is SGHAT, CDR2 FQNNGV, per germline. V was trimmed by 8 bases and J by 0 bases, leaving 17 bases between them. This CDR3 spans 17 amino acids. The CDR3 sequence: CASGGGQFISGANVLTF. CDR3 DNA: TGTGCCAGCGGGGGGGGACAGTTTATCTCTGGGGCCAACGTCCTGACTTTC.